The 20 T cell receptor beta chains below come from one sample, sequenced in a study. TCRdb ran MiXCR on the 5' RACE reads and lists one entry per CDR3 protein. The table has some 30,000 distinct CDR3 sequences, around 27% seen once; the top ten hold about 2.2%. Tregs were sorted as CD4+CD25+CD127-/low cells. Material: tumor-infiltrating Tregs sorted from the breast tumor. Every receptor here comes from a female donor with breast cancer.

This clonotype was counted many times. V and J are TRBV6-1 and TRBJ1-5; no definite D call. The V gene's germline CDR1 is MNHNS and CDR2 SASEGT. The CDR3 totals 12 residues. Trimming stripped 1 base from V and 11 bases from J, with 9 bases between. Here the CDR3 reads CASSEGWWTQHF. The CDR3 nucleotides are TGTGCCAGCAGTGAAGGGTGGTGGACCCAGCATTTT.

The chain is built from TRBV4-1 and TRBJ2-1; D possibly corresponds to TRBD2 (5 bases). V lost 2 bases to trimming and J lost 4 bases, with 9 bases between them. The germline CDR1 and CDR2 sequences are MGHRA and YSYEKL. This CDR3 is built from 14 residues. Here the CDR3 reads CASSQSSMYNEQFF. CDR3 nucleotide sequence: TGCGCCAGCAGCCAATCTAGCATGTACAATGAGCAGTTCTTC.

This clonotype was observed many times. The CDR3 loop is CASSDSNEQFF. The CDR3 coding sequence is TGTGCCAGCAGTGACTCAAATGAGCAGTTCTTC. The chain employs TRBV6-1 and TRBJ2-1; D gene uncertain. The CDR3 is 11 residues long. CDR1 MNHNS and CDR2 SASEGT come from the germline V gene. The germline V and J ends were trimmed by 3 bases and 7 bases, with 4 bases remaining between them.

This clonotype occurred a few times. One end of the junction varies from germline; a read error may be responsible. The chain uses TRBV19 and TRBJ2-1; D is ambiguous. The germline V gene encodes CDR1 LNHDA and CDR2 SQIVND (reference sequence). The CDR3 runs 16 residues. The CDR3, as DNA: TGTGCCACTAGTGGCACAGCCGCTCGCTCCTACAATGAGCAGTTCTTC. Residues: CATSGTAARSYNEQFF.

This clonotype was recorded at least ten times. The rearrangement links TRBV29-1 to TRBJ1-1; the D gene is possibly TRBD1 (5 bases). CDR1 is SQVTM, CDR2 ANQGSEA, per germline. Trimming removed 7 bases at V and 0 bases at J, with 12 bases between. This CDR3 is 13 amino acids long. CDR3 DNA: TGCAGCGCGGGGGAAGACATGAACACTGAAGCTTTCTTT. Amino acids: CSAGEDMNTEAFF. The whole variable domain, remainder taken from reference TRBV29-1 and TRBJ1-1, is SAVISQKPSRDICQRGTSLTIQCQVDSQVTMMFWYRQQPGQSLTLIATANQGSEATYESGFVIDKFPISRPNLTFSTLTVSNMSPEDSSIYLCSAGEDMNTEAFFGQGTRLTVV.

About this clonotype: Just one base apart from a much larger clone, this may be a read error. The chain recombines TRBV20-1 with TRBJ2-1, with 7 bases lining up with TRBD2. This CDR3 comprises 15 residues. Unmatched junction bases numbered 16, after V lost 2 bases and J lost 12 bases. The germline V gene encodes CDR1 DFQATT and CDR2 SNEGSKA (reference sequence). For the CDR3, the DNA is TGCAGTGCTAGAAGTGGGACTAACCGGGTCGGTGGGCAGTTCTTC. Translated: CSARSGTNRVGGQFF.

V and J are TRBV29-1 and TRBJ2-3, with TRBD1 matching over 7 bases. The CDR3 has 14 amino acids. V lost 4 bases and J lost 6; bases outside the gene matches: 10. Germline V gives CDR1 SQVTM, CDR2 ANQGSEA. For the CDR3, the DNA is TGCAGCGTTGCCCGACAGGGCCGAGCCGATACGCAGTATTTT. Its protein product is CSVARQGRADTQYF.

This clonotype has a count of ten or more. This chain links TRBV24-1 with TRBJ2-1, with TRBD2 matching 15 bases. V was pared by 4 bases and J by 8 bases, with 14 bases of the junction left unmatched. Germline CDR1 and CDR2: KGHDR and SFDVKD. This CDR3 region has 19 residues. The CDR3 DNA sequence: TGTGCCACCAGTGACCCGGGACTAGCGGGAGGTGGTGTGAGGGATGAGCAGTTCTTC. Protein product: CATSDPGLAGGGVRDEQFF.

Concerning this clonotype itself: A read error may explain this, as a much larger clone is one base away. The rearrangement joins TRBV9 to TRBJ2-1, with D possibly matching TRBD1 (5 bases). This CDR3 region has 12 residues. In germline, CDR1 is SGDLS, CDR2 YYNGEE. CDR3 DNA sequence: TGTGCCAGCCGCGTCCCAGGGCATGAGCAGTTCTTC. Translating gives CASRVPGHEQFF. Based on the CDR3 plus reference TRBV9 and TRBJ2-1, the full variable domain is DSGVTQTPKHLITATGQRVTLRCSPRSGDLSVYWYQQSLDQGLQFLIQYYNGEERAKGNILERFSAQQFPDLHSELNLSSLELGDSALYFCASRVPGHEQFFGPGTRLTVL.

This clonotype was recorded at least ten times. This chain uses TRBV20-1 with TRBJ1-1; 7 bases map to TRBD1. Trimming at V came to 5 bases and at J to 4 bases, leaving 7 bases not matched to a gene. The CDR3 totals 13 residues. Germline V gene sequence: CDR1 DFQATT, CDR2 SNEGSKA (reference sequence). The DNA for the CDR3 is TGCAGTGCTCGGCGACAGGGAGGCACTGAAGCTTTCTTT. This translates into CSARRQGGTEAFF.

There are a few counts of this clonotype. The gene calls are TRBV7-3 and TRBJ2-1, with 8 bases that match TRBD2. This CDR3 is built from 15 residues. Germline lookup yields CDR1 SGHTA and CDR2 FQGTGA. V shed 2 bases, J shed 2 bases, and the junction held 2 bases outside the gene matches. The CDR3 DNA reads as TGTGCCAGCAGCTTAGCGGGAGGCACCTACAATGAGCAGTTCTTC. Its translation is CASSLAGGTYNEQFF.

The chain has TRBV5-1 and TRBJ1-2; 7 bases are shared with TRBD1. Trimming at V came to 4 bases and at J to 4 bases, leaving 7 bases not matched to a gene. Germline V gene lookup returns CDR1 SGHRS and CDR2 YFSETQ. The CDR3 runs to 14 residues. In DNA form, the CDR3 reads TGCGCCAGCAGCATAGACAGGGATGGCTATGGCTACACCTTC. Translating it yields CASSIDRDGYGYTF.

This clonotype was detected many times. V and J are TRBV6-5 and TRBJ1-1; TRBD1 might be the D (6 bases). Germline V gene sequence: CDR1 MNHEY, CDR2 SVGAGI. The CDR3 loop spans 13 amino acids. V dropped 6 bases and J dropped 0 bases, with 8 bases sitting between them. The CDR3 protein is CASRRQVNTEAFF. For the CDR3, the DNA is TGTGCCAGCAGACGACAGGTGAACACTGAAGCTTTCTTT.

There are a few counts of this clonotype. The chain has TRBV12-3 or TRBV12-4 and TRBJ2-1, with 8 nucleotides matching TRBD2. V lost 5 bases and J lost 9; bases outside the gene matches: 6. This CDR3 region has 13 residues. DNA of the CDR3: TGTGCCAGCAGTGGGACTAGTCTCAGTGAGCAGTTCTTC. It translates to CASSGTSLSEQFF.

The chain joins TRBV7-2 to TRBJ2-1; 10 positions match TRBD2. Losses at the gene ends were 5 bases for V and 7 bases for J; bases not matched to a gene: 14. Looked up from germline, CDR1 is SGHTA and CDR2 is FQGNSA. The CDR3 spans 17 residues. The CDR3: CASSPRGLAEGRNEQFF. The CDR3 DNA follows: TGTGCCAGCAGCCCAAGAGGACTAGCGGAGGGGAGGAATGAGCAGTTCTTC.

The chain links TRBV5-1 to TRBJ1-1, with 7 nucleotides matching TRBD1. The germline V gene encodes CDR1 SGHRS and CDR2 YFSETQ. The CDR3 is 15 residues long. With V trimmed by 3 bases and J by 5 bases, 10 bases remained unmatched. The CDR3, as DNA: TGCGCCAGCAGCTCTACAGGGGCAACCCGGACTGAAGCTTTCTTT. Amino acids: CASSSTGATRTEAFF.

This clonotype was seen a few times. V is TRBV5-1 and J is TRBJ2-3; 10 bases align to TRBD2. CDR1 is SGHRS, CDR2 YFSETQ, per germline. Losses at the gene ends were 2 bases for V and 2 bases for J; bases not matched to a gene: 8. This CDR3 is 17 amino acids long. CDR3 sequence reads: CASSLGGTSGITDTQYF. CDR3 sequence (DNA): TGCGCCAGCAGCTTAGGGGGTACTAGCGGGATCACAGATACGCAGTATTTT.

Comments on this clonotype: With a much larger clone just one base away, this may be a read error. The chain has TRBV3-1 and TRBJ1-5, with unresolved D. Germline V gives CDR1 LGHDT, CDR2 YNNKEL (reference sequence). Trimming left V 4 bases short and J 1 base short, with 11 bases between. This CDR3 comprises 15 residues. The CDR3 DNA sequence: TGTGCCAGCAGCCCTCGACATGAGAGCAATCAGCCCCAGCATTTT. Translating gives CASSPRHESNQPQHF.

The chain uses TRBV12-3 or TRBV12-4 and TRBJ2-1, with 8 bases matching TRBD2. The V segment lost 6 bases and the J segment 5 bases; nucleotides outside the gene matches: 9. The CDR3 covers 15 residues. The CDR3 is CASRSTGGRNNEQFF. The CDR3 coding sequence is TGTGCCAGCAGGTCCACTGGCGGGAGGAACAATGAGCAGTTCTTC.

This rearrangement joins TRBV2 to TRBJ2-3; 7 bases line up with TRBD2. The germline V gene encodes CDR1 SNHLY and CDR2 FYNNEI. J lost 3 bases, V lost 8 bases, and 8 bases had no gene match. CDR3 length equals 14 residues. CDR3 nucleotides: TGTGCCAGCGCTATCGGGAGGAAGACAGATACGCAGTATTTT. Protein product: CASAIGRKTDTQYF.